This record covers a single T cell receptor (beta chain). Trimming pared 5 bases from V and 4 bases from J, leaving 14 bases between. The CDR3 loop spans 14 amino acids. The V gene's germline CDR1 is SGHAT and CDR2 FQNNGV. The data belong to a study of pediatric ulcerative colitis. The table came from immunoSEQ multiplex PCR; TCRdb's copy has only in-frame clones and leaves some out. Here the sample spans tens of thousands of clones, around 86% being singletons. This chain links TRBV11-2 with TRBJ1-1; D call uncertain. The receptor was isolated from a boy aged 10-17 years who was a control in a study of pediatric ulcerative colitis. Sequenced material: blood. The CDR3 nucleotides are TGTGCCAGCAGCCCTTACTCTCCTAGCACTGAAGCTTTCTTT. It codes for CASSPYSPSTEAFF.